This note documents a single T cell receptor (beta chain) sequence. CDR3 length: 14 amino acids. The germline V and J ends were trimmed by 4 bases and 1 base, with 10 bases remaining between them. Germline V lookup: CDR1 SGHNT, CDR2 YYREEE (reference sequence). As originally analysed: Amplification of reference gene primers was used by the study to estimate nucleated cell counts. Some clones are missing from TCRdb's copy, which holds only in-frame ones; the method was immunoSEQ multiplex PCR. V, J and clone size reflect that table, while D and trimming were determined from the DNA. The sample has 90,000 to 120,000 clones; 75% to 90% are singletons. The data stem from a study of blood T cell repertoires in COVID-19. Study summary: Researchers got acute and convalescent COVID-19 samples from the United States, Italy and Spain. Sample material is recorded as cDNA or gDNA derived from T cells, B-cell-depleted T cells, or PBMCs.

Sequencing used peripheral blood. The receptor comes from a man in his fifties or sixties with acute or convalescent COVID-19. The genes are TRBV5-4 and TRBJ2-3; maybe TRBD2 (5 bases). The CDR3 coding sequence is TGTGCCAGCAGCCGAGAGGGTCGCACAGATACGCAGTATTTT. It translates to CASSREGRTDTQYF.